The sequence of this TCR beta chain was determined in a study of Graves' ophthalmopathy and Graves' hyperthyroidism (dated by TCRdb to between 2017 and 2018). With regard to the full study: Peripheral blood was collected at initial diagnosis, before any treatment. To tell Graves' ophthalmopathy apart from Graves' hyperthyroidism, and to predict which patients would progress to ophthalmopathy, the study relied on TCR beta repertoire signatures. In total, 135 blood samples were TCR-sequenced: some 43 ophthalmopathy, approximately 80 hyperthyroidism and approximately 17 hyperthyroidism-to-ophthalmopathy patients. To explore V-J signatures distinguishing ophthalmopathy from hyperthyroidism, a discovery set of about 99 patients (fewer than 45 ophthalmopathy, 57 stable hyperthyroidism) was enrolled. The independent validation cohort included under 20 hyperthyroidism patients plus 17 patients who later progressed from hyperthyroidism to ophthalmopathy. In over 5 hyperthyroidism patients, the T-cell repertoire of thyroid tissue was compared with the T-cell repertoire of blood. Following sampling, methimazole starting at 30 mg daily was administered to hyperthyroidism patients, and high-dose intravenous methylprednisolone was administered to ophthalmopathy patients.

TCR beta CDR3 regions were amplified from RNA transcripts for repertoire sequencing. HTBI primers and the Qiagen OneStep RT-PCR kit were used in a first-round RT-PCR, which was followed by a second-round multiplex PCR, size selection and purification. Libraries were sequenced on an Illumina HiSeq2000 using paired-end 100 bp reads. The published analysis was carried out like this. SOAPnuke was used for read processing, and reads with adapters, uncalled bases, a mean Phred below 15, or no exact constant-primer or identifier match were discarded. COPE v1.2.5 was used to merge high-quality paired reads. Each unique nucleotide sequence was treated as a clonotype, and MiTCR v1.1 was used to align the clonotypes to the IMGT TRB V, D and J references. The analysis was limited to V-J combinations with a frequency above 0.0001, which together covered roughly 99% of repertoires. For each V-J combination, a TCR clonal expansion and chaos score was defined as F50 clonal expansion divided by the chaos observed in the TCRdist matrix. Features were reduced by Welch's t-statistics and random forest to about a dozen V-J combinations, which fed a naive Bayes classifier. The similarity between thyroid and blood repertoires was quantified using the Morisita-Horn index. TCRdb applied fastp at Q25 and MiXCR to the public reads, then kept only in-frame beta chains. Rows matching on CDR3 protein sequence are summarized as one entry with the most common DNA and genes. The V and J calls follow TCRdb's processing rather than the paper's. For this sample the table gives approximately 640,000 distinct CDR3 sequences, of which about 41% were detected only once. The top ten constitute 3% to 3.5% of the sample.

Many counts were recorded for this clonotype. Its recognized antigen is unknown. Per-base qualities were not stored, and no clone one base away is much larger. The ophthalmopathy patients had moderately to severely active disease, with a Clinical Activity Score of 3 or higher, a NOSPECS grade of 4 or higher, and a disease duration of less than 3 months. Anyone with other autoimmune diseases, uncontrolled infections, pregnancy or lactation was excluded from the study. Clinical symptoms, serum thyroxine, TRAb, thyroid ultrasound and orbital computed tomography formed the basis of the diagnosis. Using Ficoll-Paque density gradient centrifugation, PBMCs were isolated from about 9.4 ml of fresh peripheral blood. Total RNA was extracted with Trizol reagent and quality-checked on an Agilent 2100 Bioanalyzer. Compared with germline, V lacks 3 bases and J lacks 4 bases; bases without a gene match: 14. The germline V gene provides CDR1 SQVTM and CDR2 ANQGSEA. Reading from cysteine to phenylalanine, the CDR3 counts 16 amino acids. Only the CDR3 part of the read is kept: 48 bases, read in frame from the first base.

The study at large found these results: Among expanded thyroid clonotypes with frequency above 0.001, most also showed up in blood, which suggests that blood repertoires may reflect the thyroid immune response. In validation, the model predicted ophthalmopathy progression with 70.59% sensitivity and 72% to 80% specificity; approximately 12 predicted patients were CT-confirmed with GO in a median of roughly 6.8 months. In cross-validation, the 13-signature model distinguished ophthalmopathy from stable hyperthyroidism with just over 85% sensitivity and about 84% specificity, and in the test set the corresponding values were around 80% and 75%. Sample size was not predetermined statistically, and investigators were not blinded to group allocation.

The sequence links TRBV29-1 to TRBJ1-2, with 7 junctional bases fitting TRBD1. This sequence originates from an adult man with Graves' ophthalmopathy. Input material: peripheral blood. The DNA is TGCAGCGTTGAGCCTGCGGCCGTAGGGGGCGGCTATGGCTACACCTTC. This translates into CSVEPAAVGGGYGYTF.